Listed here are 18 T cell receptor beta chains from one sample, sequenced in a study of beta chain features in type 1 diabetes. Whole-study findings and limits: Across all four CD4+ subsets, people with type 1 diabetes showed modestly shorter TCRB CDR3s.

Expressed TCRB transcripts were sequenced because the isolated RNA had all been reverse transcribed beforehand. Repertoires were generated with immunoSEQ multiplex PCR, while TCRdb's copy carries only in-frame clones and drops some. This sample has around 650,000 clones, with around 12% found just once. These TCRs' antigens remain unknown. Sequencing was done on a sample of naive CD4+ T cells from blood. These receptors came from a man younger than 45 with type 1 diabetes.

This clone was counted a few times. V gene TRBV9 combines with J gene TRBJ1-1; 7 bases agree with TRBD1. V gave up 0 bases and J gave up 6 bases; unmatched junction bases: 14. The germline CDR1 and CDR2 sequences are SGDLS and YYNGEE. CDR3 length: 17 residues. The CDR3 coding sequence is TGTGCCAGCAGCGTAGGGATCCAACCAGGGACAGACGCTGAAGCTTTCTTT. As protein: CASSVGIQPGTDAEAFF.

The chain combines TRBV6-6 with TRBJ2-1, with D possibly TRBD2 on 6 matching bases. The V and J ends lost 0 bases and 4 bases respectively, with 10 bases between them. CDR3 length equals 15 residues. The germline CDR1 and CDR2 sequences are MNHNY and SVGAGI (reference sequence). The CDR3 nucleotides read TGTGCCAGCAGTTACTCTAGTGGAGGGTACAATGAGCAGTTCTTC. As protein: CASSYSSGGYNEQFF.

The rearrangement links TRBV7-2 to TRBJ2-3; D not certain. Germline V lookup: CDR1 SGHTA, CDR2 FQGNSA. CDR3 length equals 15 residues. V was shortened by 2 bases and J by 0 bases, with 9 bases between the two germline ends. Here the CDR3 reads CASSLRRPSTDTQYF. CDR3 DNA: TGTGCCAGCAGCTTAAGGAGACCTAGCACAGATACGCAGTATTTT.

CDR3 in amino acids: CASSSGQSYNEQFF. CDR3 nucleotides: TGCGCCAGCAGCTCGGGACAATCCTACAATGAGCAGTTCTTC. V gene TRBV5-1 combines with J gene TRBJ2-1; maybe TRBD1 (6 bases). V dropped 3 bases and J dropped 1 base, with 8 bases sitting between them. CDR3 length: 14 amino acids. The germline CDR1 and CDR2 sequences are SGHRS and YFSETQ.

This clone appeared a few times. CDR3 loop: CASSWGQNPTNEKLFF. The CDR3 nucleotides are TGTGCCAGCAGTTGGGGACAGAACCCAACTAATGAAAAACTGTTTTTT. The chain joins TRBV6-5 to TRBJ1-4, with TRBD1 matching over 7 bases. CDR3 size: 16 residues. The junction had 5 bases not matched to a gene; V was cut back by 4 bases and J by 0 bases. Germline V CDR1 and CDR2: MNHEY, SVGAGI.

The chain links TRBV7-3 to TRBJ2-1; the match to TRBD1 covers 8 bases. The CDR3 consists of 15 residues. Germline trimming cut 5 bases from V and 2 bases from J; bases unmatched to any gene: 5. The germline V gene has CDR1 SGHTA and CDR2 FQGTGA. Here the CDR3 reads CASSLGQGAYNEQFF. The CDR3, as DNA: TGTGCCAGCAGCCTAGGACAGGGAGCCTACAATGAGCAGTTCTTC.

The chain recombines TRBV9 with TRBJ2-1; D perhaps matches TRBD1 (5 bases). Germline V lookup: CDR1 SGDLS, CDR2 YYNGEE. The V end was cut by 4 bases, the J end by 7 bases, with 21 bases between. The CDR3 is 16 amino acids. CDR3 amino acids: CASSSGEVARGNEQFF. Written as DNA, the CDR3 is TGTGCCAGCAGCTCAGGAGAAGTGGCAAGGGGAAATGAGCAGTTCTTC.

This clone was detected a few times. V is TRBV7-9 and J is TRBJ1-4, with D unclear. CDR1 is SEHNR, CDR2 FQNEAQ, per germline (reference sequence). With 8 bases removed from V and 0 bases from J, the gap between germline ends came to 10 bases. CDR3 size: 14 residues. The CDR3 loop is CASCLFATNEKLFF. The CDR3 coding sequence is TGTGCCAGCTGTTTGTTTGCAACTAATGAAAAACTGTTTTTT.

This rearrangement joins TRBV5-6 to TRBJ1-5, with a tentative D call TRBD1 (5 bases). V lost 5 bases to trimming and J lost 10 bases, with 19 bases between them. Germline CDR1 SGHDT, CDR2 YYEEEE. The CDR3 covers 14 residues. In nucleotides, the CDR3 is TGTGCCAGCAGTCCCGGATCCTCAGGGAGTCCCCAGCATTTT. It is translated as CASSPGSSGSPQHF.

V usage is TRBV7-9 and J usage is TRBJ2-3; D perhaps matches TRBD2 (7 bases). The CDR3 covers 17 residues. Trimming cost V 7 bases and J 0 bases, with 20 bases left between them. Germline lookup yields CDR1 SEHNR and CDR2 FQNEAQ (reference sequence). CDR3 region: CASNPNGGPLSTDTQYF. Here the CDR3 DNA reads TGTGCCAGCAACCCCAACGGGGGGCCCCTAAGCACAGATACGCAGTATTTT.

The chain combines TRBV10-2 with TRBJ2-3; tentatively, D is TRBD2 (5 bases). V lost 5 bases to trimming and J lost 3 bases, with 12 bases between them. CDR3 size: 14 residues. Germline V gene data show CDR1 as WSHSY and CDR2 as SAAADI. The CDR3 reads CASSPREGTDTQYF. CDR3 sequence (DNA): TGCGCCAGCAGTCCCCGGGAAGGTACAGATACGCAGTATTTT.

The chain combines TRBV5-1 with TRBJ1-3; tentatively, D is TRBD1 (6 bases). This CDR3 is 16 amino acids long. Germline CDR1 reads SGHRS; CDR2 reads YFSETQ. The V end lost 4 bases, the J end lost 2 bases, and 16 bases lay between the germline ends. The CDR3 sequence is CASSPLRGNTGNTIYF. The CDR3 coding sequence is TGCGCCAGCAGCCCTCTCAGGGGAAATACTGGAAACACCATATATTTT.

V and J are TRBV14 and TRBJ1-2; no clear D. The germline gives CDR1 SGHDN, CDR2 FVKESK. The V gene lost 6 bases and the J gene lost 5 bases, with 16 bases spanning the gap. The CDR3 length is 14 residues. DNA for the CDR3: TGTGCCAGCAGTAAGGGCGGCCGAACATATGGCTACACCTTC. Translated: CASSKGGRTYGYTF.

This clone has just a few counts. The chain employs TRBV7-9 and TRBJ1-2; perhaps TRBD1 as D (5 bases). Germline V gives CDR1 SEHNR, CDR2 FQNEAQ (reference sequence). This CDR3 region has 13 residues. The V gene lost 7 bases and the J gene lost 6 bases, with 15 bases spanning the gap. The CDR3 spells CASTPGDRNGYTF. The CDR3 DNA sequence: TGTGCCAGCACCCCCGGGGACCGAAATGGCTACACCTTC.

V and J are TRBV4-2 and TRBJ1-5; TRBD1 might be the D (6 bases). Germline lookup yields CDR1 LGHNA and CDR2 YNFKEQ. Between the trimmed V and J ends, which lost 0 bases and 0 bases, there was a span of 15 bases. The CDR3 has 18 residues. CDR3 loop: CASSQDSWAGASNQPQHF. DNA for the CDR3: TGTGCCAGCAGCCAAGATTCTTGGGCAGGGGCTAGCAATCAGCCCCAGCATTTT.

This clone was found a few times. J is TRBJ1-4 and V is TRBV4-3; D unresolved. This CDR3 has 17 amino acids. CDR1 is LGHNA, CDR2 YSLEER, per germline. The V and J ends lost 0 bases and 7 bases respectively, with 18 bases between them. CDR3 protein: CASSQDGSRLGGEKLFF. For the CDR3, the DNA is TGCGCCAGCAGCCAAGATGGGTCAAGGCTGGGCGGTGAAAAACTGTTTTTT.

The chain combines TRBV7-2 with TRBJ1-5, with 9 bases identical to TRBD1. The junction had 5 bases not matched to a gene; V was cut back by 0 bases and J by 5 bases. The CDR3 is made up of 16 amino acids. The germline V gene encodes CDR1 SGHTA and CDR2 FQGNSA. The CDR3 is CASSLAQQGADQPQHF. CDR3 sequence (DNA): TGTGCCAGCAGCTTAGCCCAACAGGGGGCGGATCAGCCCCAGCATTTT. The whole variable domain, filled in from reference TRBV7-2 and TRBJ1-5, reads GAGVSQSPSNKVTEKGKDVELRCDPISGHTALYWYRQSLGQGLEFLIYFQGNSAPDKSGLPSDRFSAERTGGSVSTLTIQRTQQEDSAVYLCASSLAQQGADQPQHFGDGTRLSIL.

This chain joins TRBV30 and TRBJ1-5; D is possibly TRBD1 (6 bases). Germline V gene data show CDR1 as GTSNPN and CDR2 as SVGIG (reference sequence). Between the trimmed V and J ends, which lost 5 bases and 5 bases, there was a span of 16 bases. The CDR3 is 14 amino acids. CDR3 bases: TGTGCCTGGGCCGGGACATCTGTCGATCAGCCCCAGCATTTT. The encoded protein is CAWAGTSVDQPQHF.